Below are 19 T cell receptor beta chains sequenced from a single sample in a study of cytomegalovirus exposure and HLA in healthy donors. Generated by immunoSEQ multiplex PCR, the TCRdb table keeps only in-frame clones and is missing some. Here the sample spans about 170,000 clones, 95% to 97% being singletons. Specimen: PBMCs. The receptor set was obtained from a young woman in good health and CMV-seronegative.

This clone was recorded a few times. This chain uses TRBV6-1 with TRBJ1-2; D perhaps matches TRBD1 (5 bases). Deletions cut 11 bases from V and 3 bases from J, with 16 bases between. The CDR3 has 13 residues. Germline loops: CDR1 MNHNS, CDR2 SASEGT. CDR3 residues: CAGIGGDYYGYTF. Here the CDR3 DNA reads TGTGCCGGGATCGGGGGGGATTACTATGGCTACACCTTC.

Of note for this clone: Other DNA sequences in this specimen translate into the identical CDR3. The chain combines TRBV7-2 with TRBJ2-5; possibly TRBD2 for D (7 bases). This CDR3 is 14 amino acids long. Germline CDR1 and CDR2: SGHTA and FQGNSA. V shed 0 bases and J shed 4 bases, with 9 bases lying between them. CDR3 protein: CASSLAGGRETQYF. CDR3 bases: TGTGCCAGCAGCTTAGCGGGGGGGCGAGAGACCCAGTACTTC.

The chain employs TRBV19 and TRBJ2-7; 14 positions match TRBD2. The CDR3 spans 16 residues. V shed 3 bases, J shed 7 bases, and the junction held 8 bases outside the gene matches. Germline-derived CDR1 and CDR2 are LNHDA and SQIVND (reference sequence). The CDR3 coding sequence is TGTGCCAGTAGTATGGGACTAGCGGGGGTCAAACGAGAGCAGTACTTC. Encoded protein: CASSMGLAGVKREQYF. The variable domain in full, completed from reference TRBV19 and TRBJ2-7, reads DGGITQSPKYLFRKEGQNVTLSCEQNLNHDAMYWYRQDPGQGLRLIYYSQIVNDFQKGDIAEGYSVSREKKESFPLTVTSAQKNPTAFYLCASSMGLAGVKREQYFGPGTRLTVT.

This chain uses TRBV30 with TRBJ1-1; D is undetermined. The CDR3 contains 12 residues. Germline lookup yields CDR1 GTSNPN and CDR2 SVGIG (reference sequence). The V end was cut by 2 bases, the J end by 2 bases, with 6 bases between. The CDR3 region is CAWSPSNTEAFF. In DNA, the CDR3 is TGTGCCTGGAGTCCATCAAACACTGAAGCTTTCTTT.

The chain couples TRBV6-1 to TRBJ1-1, with D tentatively TRBD1 (6 bases). V was trimmed by 7 bases and J by 5 bases, leaving 14 bases between them. The CDR3 covers 13 residues. The germline V gene has CDR1 MNHNS and CDR2 SASEGT. The chain's CDR3 is CASNRGAGTEAFF. In nucleotides, the CDR3 is TGTGCCAGCAACCGGGGGGCAGGGACTGAAGCTTTCTTT.

The V and J genes are TRBV7-2 and TRBJ2-7, with a possible D match to TRBD1 (6 bases). V lost 6 bases, J lost 5 bases, and 8 bases lay in between. The CDR3 totals 11 residues. The germline CDR1 and CDR2 sequences are SGHTA and FQGNSA. CDR3 protein: CASRQGDEQYF. In nucleotides, the CDR3 is TGTGCCAGCAGACAGGGTGACGAGCAGTACTTC.

The V gene is TRBV9, the J gene TRBJ1-2; TRBD1 matches 9 bases. V lost 6 bases and J lost 5; bases outside the gene matches: 5. Per germline, CDR1 SGDLS and CDR2 YYNGEE. The CDR3 length is 13 residues. The CDR3 DNA reads as TGTGCCAGCACCCCGGACAGGGGTTATGGCTACACCTTC. This gives the protein CASTPDRGYGYTF.

This chain links TRBV14 with TRBJ2-7; no firm D call. The CDR3 length is 12 residues. V lost 3 bases and J 3 bases, leaving 6 bases between the germline ends. The V gene's germline CDR1 is SGHDN and CDR2 FVKESK. This CDR3 reads CASSHGFYEQYF. The DNA for the CDR3 is TGTGCCAGCAGCCACGGGTTCTACGAGCAGTACTTC.

In DNA, the CDR3 is TGTGCCAGCAGTCGGGGTTTCTCAGATACGCAGTATTTT. Translated, it gives CASSRGFSDTQYF. The V call is TRBV6-5, the J call TRBJ2-3; weak D call: TRBD2 (5 bases). Germline loops: CDR1 MNHEY, CDR2 SVGAGI. V was trimmed by 5 bases and J by 4 bases, leaving 10 bases between them. The CDR3 consists of 13 residues.

The chain joins TRBV27 to TRBJ1-4; tentative D call: TRBD1 (6 bases). From germline, CDR1 is MNHEY and CDR2 SMNVEV (reference sequence). V was trimmed by 1 base and J by 6 bases, leaving 12 bases between them. This CDR3 spans 15 amino acids. This CDR3 reads CASSLLGAGDEKLFF. CDR3 sequence (DNA): TGTGCCAGCAGTTTATTGGGGGCAGGGGATGAAAAACTGTTTTTT.

The sample holds one count of this clone. This chain connects TRBV25-1 to TRBJ2-7; 7 bases map to TRBD1. V lost 3 bases and J lost 1; bases outside the gene matches: 6. This CDR3 comprises 15 residues. Per the germline V gene, CDR1 is MGHDK and CDR2 is SYGVNS. CDR3 loop: CASSDPPTGSYEQYF. The CDR3 DNA reads as TGTGCCAGCAGTGACCCGCCGACAGGGTCCTACGAGCAGTACTTC.

The chain links TRBV2 to TRBJ2-7; 9 bases are shared with TRBD1. Trimming removed 5 bases from V and 5 bases from J; junction bases left unmatched: 16. From germline, CDR1 is SNHLY and CDR2 FYNNEI. The CDR3 consists of 17 residues. CDR3: CASSRWAGTGRGDEQYF. CDR3 coding DNA: TGTGCCAGCAGTCGATGGGCCGGGACAGGGAGGGGGGACGAGCAGTACTTC.

The rearrangement links TRBV6-5 to TRBJ2-1; TRBD2 matches at 9 bases. The trim removed 0 bases at V and 6 bases at J, leaving 6 bases unmatched. The CDR3 covers 16 residues. From germline, CDR1 is MNHEY and CDR2 SVGAGI. CDR3 residues: CASSYSEGLALNEQFF. CDR3 nucleotide sequence: TGTGCCAGCAGTTACTCCGAAGGACTAGCGCTCAATGAGCAGTTCTTC.

This CDR3 is CASSQDLSGGAYNEQFF. As DNA, the CDR3 is TGTGCCAGCAGCCAAGATCTTAGCGGGGGGGCCTACAATGAGCAGTTCTTC. The chain joins TRBV4-2 to TRBJ2-1, with 11 nucleotides matching TRBD2. Trimming took 0 bases from V and 2 from J; bases not matched to a gene: 3. The CDR3 totals 17 residues. The germline CDR1 and CDR2 sequences are LGHNA and YNFKEQ.

The rearrangement joins TRBV6-6 to TRBJ1-1, with 12 bases lining up with TRBD1. The germline V gene encodes CDR1 MNHNY and CDR2 SVGAGI (reference sequence). Trimming cost V 5 bases and J 8 bases; bases outside gene matches: 6. This CDR3 has 14 amino acids. CDR3 nucleotide sequence: TGTGCCAGCAGTACGGGACAGGGGGCCAGGGAAGCTTTCTTT. This gives the protein CASSTGQGAREAFF.

V usage is TRBV6-1 and J usage is TRBJ2-7; 9 nucleotides align to TRBD1. CDR3 length: 15 amino acids. Trimming cost V 5 bases and J 4 bases; bases outside gene matches: 9. Germline V gene data show CDR1 as MNHNS and CDR2 as SASEGT. CDR3 residues: CASSFPGQGLYEQYF. CDR3 nucleotides: TGTGCCAGCAGTTTCCCGGGACAGGGCCTTTACGAGCAGTACTTC.

V is TRBV5-4 and J is TRBJ2-5, with D possibly being TRBD2 (6 bases). Per germline, CDR1 SGHNT and CDR2 YYREEE (reference sequence). V lost 4 bases to trimming and J lost 5 bases, with 18 bases between them. This CDR3 is built from 15 residues. CDR3 DNA: TGTGCCAGCAGCCGACCTTCGTCGGGGGAGGAGACCCAGTACTTC. Translating gives CASSRPSSGEETQYF.

This chain links TRBV27 with TRBJ2-1; 9 bases line up with TRBD2. Per the germline V gene, CDR1 is MNHEY and CDR2 is SMNVEV (reference sequence). J was trimmed by 5 bases and V by 6 bases; bases with no gene match: 2. The CDR3 contains 13 residues. DNA for the CDR3: TGTGCCAGCAGGCGGGGGGGCGACAATGAGCAGTTCTTC. Protein sequence: CASRRGGDNEQFF.

This clone was detected only once. The chain links TRBV5-1 to TRBJ2-1, with 7 bases that match TRBD1. V shed 0 bases, J shed 9 bases, and the junction held 0 bases outside the gene matches. The CDR3 has 12 residues. Germline values: CDR1 SGHRS, CDR2 YFSETQ. CDR3 in amino acids: CASSLDRGEQFF. CDR3 nucleotide sequence: TGCGCCAGCAGCTTGGACAGGGGTGAGCAGTTCTTC.